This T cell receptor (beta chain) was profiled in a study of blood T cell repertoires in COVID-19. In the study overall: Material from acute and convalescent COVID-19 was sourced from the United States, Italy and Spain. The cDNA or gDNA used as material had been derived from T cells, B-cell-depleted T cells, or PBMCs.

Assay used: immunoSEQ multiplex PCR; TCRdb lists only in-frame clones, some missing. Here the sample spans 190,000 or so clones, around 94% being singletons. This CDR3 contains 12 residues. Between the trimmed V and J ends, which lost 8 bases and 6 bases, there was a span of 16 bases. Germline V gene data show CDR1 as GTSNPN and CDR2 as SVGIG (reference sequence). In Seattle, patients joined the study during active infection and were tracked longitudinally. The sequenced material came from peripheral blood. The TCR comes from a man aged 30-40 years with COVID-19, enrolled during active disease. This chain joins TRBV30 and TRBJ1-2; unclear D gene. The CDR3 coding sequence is TGTGCCAGCGACCTAATCGGGGATGGCTACACCTTC. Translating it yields CASDLIGDGYTF. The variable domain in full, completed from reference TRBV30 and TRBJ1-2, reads SQTIHQWPATLVQPVGSPLSLECTVEGTSNPNLYWYRQAAGRGLQLLFYSVGIGQISSEVPQNLSASRPQDRQFILSSKKLLLSDSGFYLCASDLIGDGYTFGSGTRLTVV.